The next 4 T cell receptor beta chains were all read from a single sample in a study of blood T cell repertoires in COVID-19. Measured with immunoSEQ multiplex PCR; TCRdb has only the in-frame clones, and not every one. Here the sample spans around 330,000 clones, around 90% being singletons. The source material was PBMCs or T cells enriched from blood (not recorded which). All receptors derive from a woman aged 18-29 years who had recovered from COVID-19.

The chain uses TRBV11-3 and TRBJ1-1; D is perhaps TRBD1 (5 bases). This CDR3 contains 13 residues. Germline V gene lookup returns CDR1 SGHNT and CDR2 YENEEA. V was pared by 3 bases and J by 5 bases, with 10 bases between. For the CDR3, the DNA is TGTGCCAGCAGCTTTACCCGGGGGACTGAAGCTTTCTTT. Translated, it gives CASSFTRGTEAFF. Filled out from reference TRBV11-3 and TRBJ1-1, the complete variable domain reads EAGVVQSPRYKIIEKKQPVAFWCNPISGHNTLYWYLQNLGQGPELLIRYENEEAVDDSQLPKDRFSAERLKGVDSTLKIQPAELGDSAVYLCASSFTRGTEAFFGQGTRLTVV.

The table lists this clone with a count of one. V and J are TRBV28 and TRBJ2-4; 10 nucleotides align to TRBD2. Germline lookup yields CDR1 MDHEN and CDR2 SYDVKM. This CDR3 region has 16 residues. Trimming cost V 5 bases and J 3 bases; bases outside gene matches: 7. The CDR3 spells CASSPRTSGLKNIQYF. The CDR3 nucleotides are TGTGCCAGCAGTCCAAGGACTAGCGGACTCAAAAACATTCAGTACTTC.

The V call is TRBV7-2, the J call TRBJ1-2; no clear D gene. The CDR3 consists of 15 residues. Deletions cut 2 bases from V and 0 bases from J, with 10 bases between. Looked up from germline, CDR1 is SGHTA and CDR2 is FQGNSA. The DNA for the CDR3 is TGTGCCAGCAGCTTAACGTGGGGAGCTAACTATGGCTACACCTTC. The encoded protein is CASSLTWGANYGYTF. The whole variable domain, filled in from reference TRBV7-2 and TRBJ1-2, reads GAGVSQSPSNKVTEKGKDVELRCDPISGHTALYWYRQSLGQGLEFLIYFQGNSAPDKSGLPSDRFSAERTGGSVSTLTIQRTQQEDSAVYLCASSLTWGANYGYTFGSGTRLTVV.

Only a few counts were recorded for this clone. This chain joins TRBV28 and TRBJ1-2; 7 bases line up with TRBD1. V dropped 2 bases and J dropped 7; count of bases not matched to a gene: 10. The germline gives CDR1 MDHEN, CDR2 SYDVKM. The CDR3 is made up of 15 amino acids. The CDR3 region has the DNA TGTGCCAGCAGTTTACAAGAAGGGGGCTCATCTGGCTACACCTTC. It specifies CASSLQEGGSSGYTF.